This T cell receptor (beta chain) came from a study of shared clonotypes between healthy human individuals. Study results and caveats: Of the naive CD4 clonotypes, roughly 5.2% were shared across several donors. Generally, estimated richness proved larger in naive subsets than it did in memory subsets.

Germline values: CDR1 LGHNA, CDR2 YSLEER. V dropped 2 bases and J dropped 2; count of bases not matched to a gene: 4. CDR3 length equals 18 residues. As for this clone: Antigen: not known.

Under the authors' procedure: ImmunoSEQ output held junction-only sequences without quality scores, so filtering differed. Sequencing was performed with immunoSEQ multiplex PCR; in TCRdb, only in-frame clones are kept and a portion is missing. V and J calls and clone size follow that table, whereas D and trimming were derived from the DNA. Of 1.4 million to 1.5 million clones in the sample, around 97% were seen once. The TCR sequence derives from a man younger than 45 in good health. Sequencing was performed on naive CD4+ T cells sorted from blood. Subset here: CD45RA+ positively selected. The chain carries TRBV4-3 and TRBJ2-6, with 12 nucleotides matching TRBD2. The CDR3: CASSQWTSGKAGANVLTF. CDR3 coding DNA: TGCGCCAGCAGCCAATGGACTAGCGGGAAGGCTGGGGCCAACGTCCTGACTTTC.